This T cell receptor beta chain was obtained from a study of CXCR3-negative and CXCR3-positive naive CD8 T cells. Study-level information: Roughly 1.5 +/- 0.3 million TRB reads came from each library, giving some 130 million in total.

All TRB cDNA libraries came from 5' RACE performed with UMI labels. TCRdb processed the 5' RACE reads again and assigns one entry to each CDR3 protein, with no DNA. The data include about 90,000 distinct CDR3 sequences; the top ten clones carry 0.8% to 0.85%. Study outcomes and limitations: Within a donor, both naive subsets shared TRBV-TRBJ usage, unlike memory cells. TRB CDR3 hydrophobicity was greater in CXCR3-positive naive cells than in CXCR3-negative naive cells. Memory CD8+ cells had much lower diversity, and both naive subsets had comparably high diversity.

As to this clonotype: Its antigen is currently unknown.

The TCR was taken from a human donor in good health. Some clones in this sample may be carry-over from other donors' samples. The material sequenced was naive CXCR3+ CD8+ T cells from blood. Noted subset: CD45RO-CCR7+CD27+CD95- naive CD8+ T cells expressing CXCR3 (TNR3+).

CDR3 sequence reads: CASSFMGPKPTDTQYF. J is TRBJ2-3 and V is TRBV5-5; TCRdb returns TRBD2, unconfirmable since there is no DNA. The CDR3 runs 16 residues. Per the germline V gene, CDR1 is SGHKS and CDR2 is YYEKEE (reference sequence).